Below are 21 T cell receptor beta chains sequenced from a single sample in a study of blood T cell repertoires in COVID-19. Only in-frame clones appear in the TCRdb table, and some are missing; sequencing was by immunoSEQ multiplex PCR. The repertoire holds around 100,000 clones, 75% to 90% seen once, with approximately 2% in the top ten. Sequencing was performed on peripheral blood. These receptors were taken from a woman aged 70-85 years with active or convalescent COVID-19.

The chain carries TRBV28 and TRBJ1-1, with TRBD1 identical over 9 bases. V shed 6 bases, J shed 3 bases, and the junction held 8 bases outside the gene matches. Germline assignment: CDR1 MDHEN and CDR2 SYDVKM. The CDR3 is 15 amino acids. The CDR3 is CASSRNNRGHTEAFF. The CDR3 region has the DNA TGTGCCAGCAGCCGAAACAACAGGGGGCACACTGAAGCTTTCTTT.

V gene TRBV7-9 combines with J gene TRBJ2-1, with 11 bases that match TRBD2. The CDR3 is 16 residues long. V lost 5 bases to trimming and J lost 7 bases; unmatched junction nucleotides: 10. From germline, CDR1 is SEHNR and CDR2 FQNEAQ (reference sequence). CDR3 amino acids: CASSPDSGRAQNEQFF. In DNA form, the CDR3 reads TGTGCCAGCAGCCCCGATAGCGGGAGGGCCCAGAATGAGCAGTTCTTC.

The chain links TRBV19 to TRBJ2-1; 12 bases agree with TRBD2. The V gene's germline CDR1 is LNHDA and CDR2 SQIVND (reference sequence). This CDR3 is built from 16 residues. J was trimmed by 8 bases and V by 3 bases; bases with no gene match: 8. The CDR3 DNA reads as TGTGCCAGTAGTATTCGGCTAGCGGGGGGGCAGGATGAGCAGTTCTTC. Protein: CASSIRLAGGQDEQFF.

The chain couples TRBV19 to TRBJ2-1, with D tentatively TRBD1 (6 bases). The CDR3 spans 14 residues. The V end lost 9 bases, the J end lost 0 bases, and 12 bases lay between the germline ends. In germline, CDR1 is LNHDA, CDR2 SQIVND (reference sequence). The DNA of the CDR3 is TGTGCCAGCAGGGGACAAAGCTCCTACAATGAGCAGTTCTTC. Its protein product is CASRGQSSYNEQFF.

The chain couples TRBV16 to TRBJ2-1; D gene ambiguous. From germline, CDR1 is KGHSY and CDR2 FQNENV. Trimming stripped 4 bases from V and 1 base from J, with 8 bases between. This CDR3 is 14 amino acids long. The CDR3 region has the DNA TGTGCCAGCAGCCCCTATAGATCCTACAATGAGCAGTTCTTC. Amino acid sequence: CASSPYRSYNEQFF.

The table lists this clone with a few counts. The J gene is TRBJ1-3, the V gene TRBV9; D gene ambiguous. This CDR3 spans 13 amino acids. V gave up 4 bases and J gave up 0 bases, with 5 bases separating them. CDR1 and CDR2 from the germline V gene are SGDLS and YYNGEE. The CDR3 spells CASSMASGNTIYF. The CDR3 coding sequence is TGTGCCAGCAGCATGGCCTCTGGAAACACCATATATTTT.

The chain links TRBV7-2 to TRBJ2-1, with 7 bases matching TRBD2. J gave up 3 bases and V 5 bases, and 1 base lay outside the gene matches. The CDR3 is 13 amino acids. CDR1 and CDR2 (germline): SGHTA, FQGNSA. The CDR3 DNA follows: TGTGCCAGCAGCAGGACTAGCTACAATGAGCAGTTCTTC. Amino acids: CASSRTSYNEQFF. Complete variable domain (other parts from reference TRBV7-2 and TRBJ2-1): GAGVSQSPSNKVTEKGKDVELRCDPISGHTALYWYRQSLGQGLEFLIYFQGNSAPDKSGLPSDRFSAERTGGSVSTLTIQRTQQEDSAVYLCASSRTSYNEQFFGPGTRLTVL.

This clone has a handful of counts. V is TRBV18 and J is TRBJ1-5, with 9 positions matching TRBD1. Germline values: CDR1 KGHSH, CDR2 LQKENI. The CDR3 is 13 residues long. The trim removed 3 bases at V and 7 bases at J, leaving 1 base unmatched. The CDR3 nucleotides read TGTGCCAGCTCACCGACAGGGGGACAGCCCCAGCATTTT. Amino acid sequence: CASSPTGGQPQHF.

V usage is TRBV2 and J usage is TRBJ1-4, with a tentative D call TRBD1 (5 bases). V lost 6 bases and J lost 4, with 12 bases in between. Germline lookup yields CDR1 SNHLY and CDR2 FYNNEI. The length of the CDR3 is 14 residues. The CDR3 loop is CASRGRVVNEKLFF. The CDR3 nucleotides are TGTGCCAGCAGGGGCAGGGTTGTTAATGAAAAACTGTTTTTT.

The chain employs TRBV5-1 and TRBJ1-2; 7 nucleotides align to TRBD1. CDR3 length: 13 residues. The germline V gene has CDR1 SGHRS and CDR2 YFSETQ. V trimming: 1 base; J trimming: 8 bases; junction bases outside the gene matches: 5. For the CDR3, the DNA is TGCGCCAGCAGCTTGTTAGGGGGCGAAGGCTACACCTTC. It is translated as CASSLLGGEGYTF.

In nucleotides, the CDR3 is TGTGCCAGCAGCACGAATCCTACCGGGACAGGGGCAGATGAGCAGTTCTTC. It is translated as CASSTNPTGTGADEQFF. This chain connects TRBV5-4 to TRBJ2-1; 10 nucleotides align to TRBD1. J was trimmed by 8 bases and V by 4 bases; bases with no gene match: 15. The length of the CDR3 is 17 residues. Germline CDR1 SGHNT, CDR2 YYREEE (reference sequence). The whole variable domain, filled in from reference TRBV5-4 and TRBJ2-1, reads ETGVTQSPTHLIKTRGQQVTLRCSSQSGHNTVSWYQQALGQGPQFIFQYYREEENGRGNFPPRFSGLQFPNYSSELNVNALELDDSALYLCASSTNPTGTGADEQFFGPGTRLTVL.

This clone was seen a few times. V usage is TRBV29-1 and J usage is TRBJ2-1; 11 nucleotides align to TRBD1. The CDR3 consists of 15 residues. V lost 1 base, J lost 8 bases, and 7 bases stayed unmatched. Germline CDR1 is SQVTM and CDR2 is ANQGSEA. CDR3 region: CSVEAGQGEVDEQFF. The CDR3 DNA reads TGCAGCGTTGAAGCGGGACAGGGGGAAGTCGATGAGCAGTTCTTC.

This clone came up once. The rearrangement links TRBV15 to TRBJ2-5; no clear D gene. The V end was cut by 2 bases, the J end by 3 bases, with 4 bases between. Germline V gives CDR1 LNHNV, CDR2 YYDKDF (reference sequence). The CDR3 runs 12 residues. The CDR3 region has the DNA TGTGCCACCAGCAGAAACAAAGAGACCCAGTACTTC. It translates to CATSRNKETQYF.

This clone showed up just a few times. The rearrangement joins TRBV6-2 or TRBV6-3 to TRBJ1-1; perhaps TRBD1 as D (6 bases). The ends were cut back, 5 bases at V and 1 base at J, with 11 bases in the middle. The CDR3 spans 14 residues. Germline assignment: CDR1 MNHEY and CDR2 SVGEGT. As DNA, the CDR3 is TGTGCCAGCAGTCGAGGACAGAGGAACACTGAAGCTTTCTTT. The encoded protein is CASSRGQRNTEAFF.

The gene calls are TRBV30 and TRBJ2-7; D is possibly TRBD2 (6 bases). The ends were cut back, 3 bases at V and 4 bases at J, with 10 bases in the middle. The length of the CDR3 is 12 residues. CDR1 and CDR2 (germline): GTSNPN, SVGIG (reference sequence). The CDR3 region has the DNA TGTGCCTGGAGCCGGCGGGGTTACGAGCAGTACTTC. Amino acid sequence: CAWSRRGYEQYF.

This rearrangement joins TRBV28 to TRBJ2-1; 9 nucleotides agree with TRBD2. Germline values: CDR1 MDHEN, CDR2 SYDVKM. Trimming took 10 bases from V and 8 from J; bases not matched to a gene: 12. The CDR3 covers 14 residues. The CDR3 sequence is CATRIAGAVHEQFF. CDR3 DNA: TGTGCCACAAGAATAGCGGGGGCGGTCCATGAGCAGTTCTTC.

J is TRBJ1-1 and V is TRBV12-3 or TRBV12-4; D unclear. V lost 7 bases and J lost 7, with 10 bases in between. The CDR3 extends over 11 amino acids. The CDR3 coding sequence is TGTGCCAGCACCTACGGGGTTGAAGCTTTCTTT. Residues: CASTYGVEAFF.

V and J are TRBV6-5 and TRBJ1-5, with 7 bases matching TRBD1. The CDR3 runs to 12 residues. V dropped 10 bases and J dropped 4; count of bases not matched to a gene: 4. Germline CDR1 and CDR2: MNHEY and SVGAGI. In nucleotides, the CDR3 is TGTGCCACGGGGACAGCTAATCAGCCCCAGCATTTT. Translating it yields CATGTANQPQHF.

The V and J genes are TRBV30 and TRBJ2-5; 8 nucleotides line up with TRBD2. The ends lost 4 bases at V and 5 bases at J; junction bases unmatched: 9. The CDR3 runs 14 residues. The germline V gene encodes CDR1 GTSNPN and CDR2 SVGIG (reference sequence). The CDR3, as DNA: TGTGCCTGGATACCGGGGGGGGCGATCGAGACCCAGTACTTC. Protein sequence: CAWIPGGAIETQYF.

The gene calls are TRBV5-1 and TRBJ2-7, with D maybe TRBD1 (6 bases). The CDR3 totals 15 residues. The germline V gene has CDR1 SGHRS and CDR2 YFSETQ. V was clipped by 0 bases and J by 2 bases, with 12 bases between them. This chain's CDR3 is CASSLGDTRTYEQYF. The CDR3 DNA is TGCGCCAGCAGCTTGGGGGACACCAGAACCTACGAGCAGTACTTC.

This chain joins TRBV5-6 and TRBJ2-5; 8 nucleotides match TRBD1. V shed 4 bases, J shed 2 bases, and the junction held 10 bases outside the gene matches. Germline CDR1 is SGHDT and CDR2 is YYEEEE. The CDR3 is 16 residues long. The CDR3 protein is CASSTPAQGGQETQYF. In nucleotides, the CDR3 is TGTGCCAGCAGCACGCCCGCACAGGGGGGTCAAGAGACCCAGTACTTC.